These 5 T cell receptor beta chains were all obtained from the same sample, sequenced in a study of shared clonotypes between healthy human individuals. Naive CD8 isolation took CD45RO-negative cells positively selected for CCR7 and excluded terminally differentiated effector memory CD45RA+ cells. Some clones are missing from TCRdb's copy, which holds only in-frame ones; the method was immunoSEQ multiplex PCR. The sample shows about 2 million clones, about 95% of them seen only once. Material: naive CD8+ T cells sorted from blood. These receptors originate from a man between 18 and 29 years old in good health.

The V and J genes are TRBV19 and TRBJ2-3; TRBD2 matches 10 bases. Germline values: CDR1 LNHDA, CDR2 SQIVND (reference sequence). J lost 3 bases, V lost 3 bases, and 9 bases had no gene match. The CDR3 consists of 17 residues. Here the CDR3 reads CASSIHPLAGETDTQYF. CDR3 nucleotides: TGTGCCAGTAGTATCCACCCTCTAGCGGGAGAGACAGATACGCAGTATTTT. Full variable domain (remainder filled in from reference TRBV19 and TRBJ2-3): DGGITQSPKYLFRKEGQNVTLSCEQNLNHDAMYWYRQDPGQGLRLIYYSQIVNDFQKGDIAEGYSVSREKKESFPLTVTSAQKNPTAFYLCASSIHPLAGETDTQYFGPGTRLTVL.

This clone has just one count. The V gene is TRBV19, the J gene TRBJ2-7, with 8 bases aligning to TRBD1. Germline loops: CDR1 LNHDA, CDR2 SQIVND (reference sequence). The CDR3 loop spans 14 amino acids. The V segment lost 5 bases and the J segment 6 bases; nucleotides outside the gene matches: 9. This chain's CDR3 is CASSPYADRAEQYF. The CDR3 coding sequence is TGTGCCAGTAGTCCATACGCGGACAGGGCCGAGCAGTACTTC.

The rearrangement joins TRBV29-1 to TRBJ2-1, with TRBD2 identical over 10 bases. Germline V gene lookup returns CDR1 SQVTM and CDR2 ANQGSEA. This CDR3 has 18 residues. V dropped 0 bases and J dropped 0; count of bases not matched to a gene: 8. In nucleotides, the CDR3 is TGCAGCGTTGAAGAAGGTAGCGGGGGGTCCCTCTCCTACAATGAGCAGTTCTTC. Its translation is CSVEEGSGGSLSYNEQFF.

The CDR3 here is CASSLAPEQFF. CDR3 in DNA: TGTGCCAGCAGCTTAGCCCCTGAGCAGTTCTTC. The V and J genes are TRBV7-2 and TRBJ2-1; D is ambiguous. Germline values: CDR1 SGHTA, CDR2 FQGNSA. V lost 0 bases and J 9 bases, leaving 3 bases between the germline ends. This CDR3 comprises 11 residues.

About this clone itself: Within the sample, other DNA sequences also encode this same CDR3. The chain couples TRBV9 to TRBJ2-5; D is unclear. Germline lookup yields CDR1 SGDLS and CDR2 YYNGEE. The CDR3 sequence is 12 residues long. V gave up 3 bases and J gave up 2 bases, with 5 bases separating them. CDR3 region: CASSGLQETQYF. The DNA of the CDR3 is TGTGCCAGCAGCGGACTGCAAGAGACCCAGTACTTC.